The T cell receptor beta chain under discussion was sequenced for a study of PD-1 blockade in classical Hodgkin lymphoma (dated by TCRdb to between 2020 and 2021). Context from the whole study: Nivolumab dosing was 3 mg/kg intravenously every 2 weeks, continuing until either disease progression or unacceptable toxicity. The study used TCR beta sequencing and CyTOF to define a peripheral blood immune signature of response to PD-1 blockade in classical Hodgkin lymphoma. Points the paper makes about the study in general: Lower diversity was seen in patients whose nivolumab began less than 1 year after ASCT, and these patients were left out of later analyses so that immune reconstitution would not confound the results. Baseline TCR diversity was reported to be lower in newly diagnosed patients than in healthy donors, and even lower in relapsed/refractory patients. By C4D1, a significant rise was seen in CD4+ TCR diversity but not in CD8+ TCR diversity (p=0.0027 vs p=0.16), and the rise was most apparent among complete responders (p=0.02). The study was limited to a single clinical trial cohort, and causes of repertoire differences, possibly disease activity or prior therapy, remained undefined. Baseline diversity similar to that of newly diagnosed patients was observed in trial patients achieving complete response, whereas significantly lower diversity was observed in partial responders and progressors.

V gives up 5 bases and J gives up 2 bases, and the segment between their germline ends measures 10 bases. From the cysteine up to the phenylalanine, the CDR3 has a length of 14 residues. Left in the record is the CDR3 DNA by itself, 42 bases read in frame from the first base. CDR1 and CDR2 are drawn from the germline V gene: MDHEN, SYDVKM. Genomic DNA was extracted with the Qiagen DNeasy kit from unsorted PBMCs and from negatively selected CD4+ and CD8+ fractions. TCR beta CDR3 regions were amplified by immunoSEQ multiplex PCR using primers annealing to V and J segments. A synthetic immune receptor repertoire was used to minimize amplification bias, and remaining bias was computationally removed after sequencing. The paper's processing steps were these. Repertoire diversity was quantified as the Shannon entropy index using custom Python scripts. Unsorted, CD4+ and CD8+ repertoires were analyzed separately, except in combined analyses where CD4+ and CD8+ sequences were merged in silico. Clonal expansion was defined as at least a 2-fold frequency increase after treatment relative to C1D1, with a pseudocount of 0.5 for undetected baseline clones. Singleton clones were defined as clones with 0 or 1 copy at C1D1, and non-singleton clones were defined as clones with 2 or more copies. By matching protein sequences in sorted samples from the same patient, clones expanded in unsorted samples were annotated as CD4+, CD8+ or unknown. Diversity changes from C1D1 to C4D1 were tested in paired samples using Wilcoxon tests. TCRdb retrieved this table from immuneACCESS and kept in-frame rearrangements only. Not all clones are present; in checked studies, unresolved V genes account for under half, and no reason is known for the remainder. V, J and clone size were drawn from that table, and D and trimming were deduced from the DNA. Here the sample has 11,000 or so clones; almost 85% occur a single time. The ten biggest clones cover about 38% of the sample.

According to the study, the label for this sample's time point signals: cycle 1 day 1 (C1D1), immediately before nivolumab initiation. Every trial patient had relapsed after autologous stem cell transplantation, and cohorts A, B and C differed in prior brentuximab vedotin exposure. Magnetic negative selection with a Miltenyi CD8+ T cell isolation kit was used to purify CD8+ T cells from thawed PBMCs. The trial cohort included more than 55 patients with relapsed/refractory classical Hodgkin lymphoma, and each patient had a best overall response of complete response, partial response or progressive disease. In the multi-cohort phase II CheckMate 205 trial, trial patients received single-agent nivolumab. Best overall response was determined by an independent review committee according to the 2007 International Working Group response criteria. Trial PBMCs were collected immediately before nivolumab initiation (C1D1) and during therapy at cycle 2 day 1 and cycle 4 day 1. Peripheral blood was collected in 8 mL Vacutainer Cell Preparation Tubes, from which PBMCs were isolated by centrifugation and then cryopreserved. Purified CD4+ and CD8+ fractions were prepared only for cases with an additional available PBMC sample. Magnetically labelled cells were removed on LS columns in a quadroMACS separator, and the flow-through was collected as the purified fraction.

This clone occurred a few times. Its antigen specificity is not known. The record has no base qualities; no much larger clone is one base away. The sequence joins TRBV28 to TRBJ1-5; a weak D assignment points to TRBD1 (6 bases agree). Sample: CD8+ T cells from blood, taken at baseline. The TCR sequence derives from a human donor with classical Hodgkin lymphoma. The DNA is TGTGCCAGCAGTCAGGGGTTGGGCAATCAGCCCCAGCATTTT. It is translated as CASSQGLGNQPQHF.